The 9 T cell receptor beta chains reported below all come from one sample, sequenced in a study of blood T cells in healthy people across ages. Primers used in a second PCR of about 7 to 11 cycles were a sample-barcoded 5' primer and a J-beta primer mix. TCRdb independently ran MiXCR on the 5' RACE reads; one entry per CDR3 protein. This table has hundreds of thousands of distinct CDR3 sequences, 47% appearing once. Sequencing was performed on blood. The receptors were gathered from an elderly man in good health.

This clonotype was seen only a few times. This chain connects TRBV7-2 to TRBJ1-2; 8 bases match TRBD1. Trimming took 9 bases from V and 5 from J; bases not matched to a gene: 2. This CDR3 comprises 11 residues. Germline CDR1 reads SGHTA; CDR2 reads FQGNSA. The CDR3 region is CASDRGYGYTF. CDR3 nucleotide sequence: TGTGCCAGTGACAGGGGTTATGGCTACACCTTC.

This clonotype was detected only once. This rearrangement joins TRBV20-1 to TRBJ2-5, with D perhaps TRBD2 (6 bases). The germline V gene has CDR1 DFQATT and CDR2 SNEGSKA (reference sequence). This CDR3 comprises 14 residues. The V and J ends lost 6 bases and 6 bases respectively, with 20 bases between them. The CDR3 nucleotides are TGCAGTGCAACCCGTCCTAGCGTTGAAAAGACCCAGTACTTC. This codes for CSATRPSVEKTQYF.

The chain couples TRBV5-1 to TRBJ2-1; possible D gene TRBD1, 6 bases. Germline V gene sequence: CDR1 SGHRS, CDR2 YFSETQ. CDR3 size: 18 residues. V lost 5 bases and J lost 8, with 29 bases in between. CDR3 loop: CASSTGNLIRMAGYEQFF. The DNA of the CDR3 is TGCGCCAGCAGTACAGGGAATCTGATCCGGATGGCGGGCTATGAGCAGTTCTTC.

The J gene is TRBJ1-5, the V gene TRBV27, with D possibly matching TRBD1 (5 bases). The CDR3 loop spans 14 amino acids. The germline V gene has CDR1 MNHEY and CDR2 SMNVEV (reference sequence). V was cut by 5 bases and J by 9 bases, with 17 bases left in between. CDR3 residues: CASSTNGVGTPQHF. The CDR3 coding sequence is TGTGCCAGCAGTACAAACGGGGTAGGGACGCCCCAGCATTTT.

There are a few counts of this clonotype. The gene calls are TRBV28 and TRBJ2-5, with D tentatively TRBD2 (6 bases). The germline CDR1 and CDR2 sequences are MDHEN and SYDVKM. V lost 6 bases and J lost 5, with 19 bases in between. The CDR3 is 15 residues long. In DNA, the CDR3 is TGTGCCAGCAGACCAAGCCTAGCGCGGGTCGAGACCCAGTACTTC. Residues: CASRPSLARVETQYF.

In regard to this clonotype: A much larger clone differs from this one at a single base, so this may be a read error. V gene TRBV7-9 combines with J gene TRBJ2-3; the match to TRBD2 covers 7 bases. Germline loops: CDR1 SEHNR, CDR2 FQNEAQ (reference sequence). This CDR3 is 15 amino acids long. CDR3 loop: CASSYSLTSTGTQYF. CDR3 nucleotide sequence: TGTGCCAGCAGCTACAGTCTGACTAGCACAGGTACGCAGTATTTT. Filled out from reference TRBV7-9 and TRBJ2-3, the complete variable domain reads DTGVSQNPRHKITKRGQNVTFRCDPISEHNRLYWYRQTLGQGPEFLTYFQNEAQLEKSRLLSDRFSAERPKGSFSTLEIQRTEQGDSAMYLCASSYSLTSTGTQYFGPGTRLTVL.

This chain links TRBV20-1 with TRBJ2-7; TRBD1 aligns across 7 bases. J gave up 1 base and V 6 bases, and 6 bases lay outside the gene matches. Germline CDR1 and CDR2: DFQATT and SNEGSKA (reference sequence). The CDR3 has 13 amino acids. CDR3 residues: CSALRDSSYEQYF. The CDR3 DNA sequence: TGCAGTGCCCTCCGGGACAGTTCCTACGAGCAGTACTTC.

The chain's CDR3 is CSARARALSFYEQYF. In DNA, the CDR3 is TGCAGTGCTAGAGCCCGGGCACTTAGCTTTTACGAGCAGTACTTC. The chain links TRBV20-1 to TRBJ2-7; D is unresolved. The germline V gene has CDR1 DFQATT and CDR2 SNEGSKA (reference sequence). The V gene lost 1 base and the J gene lost 4 bases, with 17 bases spanning the gap. The CDR3 consists of 15 residues.

This clonotype was counted a single time. The chain links TRBV7-2 to TRBJ2-1; perhaps TRBD2 as D (6 bases). Trimming took 1 base from V and 6 from J, leaving 16 bases between them. The length of the CDR3 is 16 residues. CDR1 and CDR2 (germline): SGHTA, FQGNSA. The DNA for the CDR3 is TGTGCCAGCAGCTTAGTTGGGGGGTGGGGATCCAATGAGCAGTTCTTC. Amino acids: CASSLVGGWGSNEQFF.